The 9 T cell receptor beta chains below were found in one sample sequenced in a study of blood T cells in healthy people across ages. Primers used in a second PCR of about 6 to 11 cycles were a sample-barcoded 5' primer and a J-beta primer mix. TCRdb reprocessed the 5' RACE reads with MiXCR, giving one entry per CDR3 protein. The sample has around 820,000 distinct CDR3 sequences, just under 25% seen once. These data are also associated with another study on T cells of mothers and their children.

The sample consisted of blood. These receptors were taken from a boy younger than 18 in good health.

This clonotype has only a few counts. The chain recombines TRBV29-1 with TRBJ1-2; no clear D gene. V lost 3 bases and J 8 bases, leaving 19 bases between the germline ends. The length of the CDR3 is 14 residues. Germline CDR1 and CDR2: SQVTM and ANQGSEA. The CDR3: CSVEAEELTRGYTF. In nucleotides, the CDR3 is TGCAGCGTTGAGGCAGAAGAACTTACAAGGGGCTACACCTTC.

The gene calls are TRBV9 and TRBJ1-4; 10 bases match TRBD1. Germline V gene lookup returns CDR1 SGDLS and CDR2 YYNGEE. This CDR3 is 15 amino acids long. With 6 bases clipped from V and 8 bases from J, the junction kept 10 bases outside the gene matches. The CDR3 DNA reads TGTGCCAGCACCGACACCGGGACAGGGGAGGAAAAACTGTTTTTT. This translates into CASTDTGTGEEKLFF.

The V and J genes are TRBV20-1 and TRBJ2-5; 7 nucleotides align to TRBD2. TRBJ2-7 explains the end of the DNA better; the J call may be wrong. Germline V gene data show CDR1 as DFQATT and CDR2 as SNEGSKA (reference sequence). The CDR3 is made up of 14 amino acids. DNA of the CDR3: TGCAGTGCTAGACTTTACGGGGAGGGCTACGAGCAGTACTTC. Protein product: CSARLYGEGYEQYF.

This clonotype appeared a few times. CDR3 in amino acids: CSAQSGTVSGNTIYF. In nucleotides, the CDR3 is TGCAGTGCCCAATCGGGGACTGTCTCTGGAAACACCATATATTTT. The chain joins TRBV20-1 to TRBJ1-3; perhaps TRBD1 as D (5 bases). Germline V gene data show CDR1 as DFQATT and CDR2 as SNEGSKA (reference sequence). Trimming took off 6 bases at V and 0 bases at J, with 15 bases between the two ends. The CDR3 loop spans 15 amino acids.

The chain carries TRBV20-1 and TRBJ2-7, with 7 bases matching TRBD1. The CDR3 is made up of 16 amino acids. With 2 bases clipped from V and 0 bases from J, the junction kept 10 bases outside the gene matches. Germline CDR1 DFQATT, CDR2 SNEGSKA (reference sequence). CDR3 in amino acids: CSARSTGPAFSYEQYF. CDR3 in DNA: TGCAGTGCTAGATCGACAGGGCCCGCTTTCTCCTACGAGCAGTACTTC.

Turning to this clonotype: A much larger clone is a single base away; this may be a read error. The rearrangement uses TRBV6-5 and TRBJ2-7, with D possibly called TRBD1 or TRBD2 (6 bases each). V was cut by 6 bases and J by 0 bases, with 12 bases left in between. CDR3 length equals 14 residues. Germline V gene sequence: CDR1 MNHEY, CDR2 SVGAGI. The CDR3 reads CASSPWGASYEQYF. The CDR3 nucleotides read TGTGCCAGCAGCCCCTGGGGGGCCTCCTACGAGCAGTACTTC.

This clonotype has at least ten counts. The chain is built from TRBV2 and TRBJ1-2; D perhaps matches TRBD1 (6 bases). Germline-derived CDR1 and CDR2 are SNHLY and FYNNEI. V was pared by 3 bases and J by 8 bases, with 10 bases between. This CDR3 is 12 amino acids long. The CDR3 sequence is CASSERGYGYTF. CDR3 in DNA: TGTGCCAGCAGTGAGAGGGGGTACGGCTACACCTTC.

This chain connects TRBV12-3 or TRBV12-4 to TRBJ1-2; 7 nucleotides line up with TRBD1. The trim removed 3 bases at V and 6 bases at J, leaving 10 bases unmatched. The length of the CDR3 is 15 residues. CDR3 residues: CASSFWAGGLDGYTF. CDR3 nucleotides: TGTGCCAGCAGTTTTTGGGCAGGGGGTCTCGATGGCTACACCTTC.

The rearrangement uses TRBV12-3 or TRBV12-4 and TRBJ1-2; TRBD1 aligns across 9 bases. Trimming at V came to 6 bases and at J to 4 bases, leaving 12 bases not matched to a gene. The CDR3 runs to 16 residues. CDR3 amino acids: CASRHGQGKGGYGYTF. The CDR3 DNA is TGTGCCAGCAGACACGGACAGGGGAAGGGGGGCTATGGCTACACCTTC.